This T cell receptor (beta chain) is from a study of blood T cell repertoires in COVID-19. Sequencing was performed with immunoSEQ multiplex PCR; in TCRdb, only in-frame clones are kept and a portion is missing. This table has 150,000 to 180,000 clones, approximately 85% appearing once. This CDR3 comprises 14 residues. CDR1 LNHDA and CDR2 SQIVND come from the germline V gene (reference sequence). With 10 bases removed from V and 2 bases from J, the gap between germline ends came to 17 bases. The rearrangement uses TRBV19 and TRBJ1-1; a possible D gene is TRBD1 (6 bases). Sequences were obtained from peripheral blood. This clonotype originated in a man between 60 and 75 years old with COVID-19, enrolled during active disease. The CDR3 protein is CATFTGFRNTEAFF. The DNA of the CDR3 is TGTGCCACTTTCACAGGGTTTCGCAACACTGAAGCTTTCTTT.